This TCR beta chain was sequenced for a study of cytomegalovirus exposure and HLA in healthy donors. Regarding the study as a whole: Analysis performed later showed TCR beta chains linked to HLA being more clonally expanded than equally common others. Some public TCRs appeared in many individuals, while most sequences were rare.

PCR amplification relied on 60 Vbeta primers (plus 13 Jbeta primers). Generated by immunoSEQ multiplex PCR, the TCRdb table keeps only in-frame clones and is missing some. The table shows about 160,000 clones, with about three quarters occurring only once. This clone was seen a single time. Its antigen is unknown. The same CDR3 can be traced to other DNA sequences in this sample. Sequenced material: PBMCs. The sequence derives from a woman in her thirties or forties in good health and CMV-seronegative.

DNA of the CDR3: TGTGCCAGCTCACTAACGGGGAACACTGAAGCTTTCTTT. Protein: CASSLTGNTEAFF. The chain uses TRBV18 and TRBJ1-1; no reliable D call. The CDR3 spans 13 residues. Looked up from germline, CDR1 is KGHSH and CDR2 is LQKENI. V was clipped by 4 bases and J by 1 base, with 7 bases between them.